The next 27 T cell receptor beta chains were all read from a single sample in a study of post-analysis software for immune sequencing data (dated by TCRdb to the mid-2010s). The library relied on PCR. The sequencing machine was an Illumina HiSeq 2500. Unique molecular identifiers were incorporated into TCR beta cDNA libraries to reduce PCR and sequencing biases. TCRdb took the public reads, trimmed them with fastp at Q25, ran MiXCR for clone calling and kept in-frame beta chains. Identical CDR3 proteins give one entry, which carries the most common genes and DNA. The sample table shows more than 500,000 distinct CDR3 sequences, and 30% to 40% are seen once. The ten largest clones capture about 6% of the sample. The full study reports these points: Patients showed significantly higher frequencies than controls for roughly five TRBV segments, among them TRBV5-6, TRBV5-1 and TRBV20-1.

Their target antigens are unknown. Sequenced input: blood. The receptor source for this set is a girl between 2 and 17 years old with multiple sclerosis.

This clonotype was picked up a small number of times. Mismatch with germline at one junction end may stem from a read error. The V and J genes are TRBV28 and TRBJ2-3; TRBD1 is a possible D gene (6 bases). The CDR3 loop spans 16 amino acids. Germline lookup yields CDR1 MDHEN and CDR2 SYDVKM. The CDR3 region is CASSSPTRGSTDTQYF. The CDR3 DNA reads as TGTGCCAGTAGTTCTCCGACCAGGGGTAGCACAGATACGCAGTATTTT. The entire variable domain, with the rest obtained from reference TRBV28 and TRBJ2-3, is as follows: DVKVTQSSRYLVKRTGEKVFLECVQDMDHENMFWYRQDPGLGLRLIYFSYDVKMKEKGDIPEGYSVSREKKERFSLILESASTNQTSMYLCASSSPTRGSTDTQYFGPGTRLTVL.

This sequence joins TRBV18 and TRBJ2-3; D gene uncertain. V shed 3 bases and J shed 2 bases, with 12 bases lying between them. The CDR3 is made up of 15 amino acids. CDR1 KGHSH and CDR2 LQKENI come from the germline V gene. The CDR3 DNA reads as TGTGCCAGCTCACCCAAAGCTTGGTCCACAGATACGCAGTATTTT. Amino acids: CASSPKAWSTDTQYF. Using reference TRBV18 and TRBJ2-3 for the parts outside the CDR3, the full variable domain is NAGVMQNPRHLVRRRGQEARLRCSPMKGHSHVYWYRQLPEEGLKFMVYLQKENIIDESGMPKERFSAEFPKEGPSILRIQQVVRGDSAAYFCASSPKAWSTDTQYFGPGTRLTVL.

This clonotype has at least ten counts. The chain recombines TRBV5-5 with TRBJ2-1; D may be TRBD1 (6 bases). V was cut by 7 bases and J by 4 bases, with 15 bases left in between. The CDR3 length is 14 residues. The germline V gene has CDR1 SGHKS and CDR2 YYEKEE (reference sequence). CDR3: CASAGQGKYNEQFF. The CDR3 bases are TGTGCCAGCGCAGGGCAGGGGAAATACAATGAGCAGTTCTTC.

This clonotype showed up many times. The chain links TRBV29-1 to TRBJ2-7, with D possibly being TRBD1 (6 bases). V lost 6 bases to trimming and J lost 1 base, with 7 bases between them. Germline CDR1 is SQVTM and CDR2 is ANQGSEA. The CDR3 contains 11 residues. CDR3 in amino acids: CSVGQSYEQYF. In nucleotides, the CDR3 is TGCAGCGTCGGACAGTCCTACGAGCAGTACTTC.

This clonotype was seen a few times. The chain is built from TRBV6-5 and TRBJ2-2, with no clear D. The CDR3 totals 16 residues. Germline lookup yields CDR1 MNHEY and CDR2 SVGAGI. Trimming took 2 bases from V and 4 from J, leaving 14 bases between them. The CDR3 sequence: CASSYGAAPTTGELFF. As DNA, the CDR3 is TGTGCCAGCAGTTACGGTGCGGCACCCACCACCGGGGAGCTGTTTTTT.

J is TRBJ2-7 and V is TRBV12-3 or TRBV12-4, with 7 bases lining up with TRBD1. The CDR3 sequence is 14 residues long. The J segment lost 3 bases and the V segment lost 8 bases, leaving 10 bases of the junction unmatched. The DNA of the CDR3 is TGTGCCAGCGGCGCCGGACAGGTGGGCTACGAGCAGTACTTC. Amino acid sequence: CASGAGQVGYEQYF.

CDR3 in DNA: TGCGCCAGCAGCTCCCGGGACAGTGCTGACGAGCAGTACTTC. Protein sequence: CASSSRDSADEQYF. This chain links TRBV5-1 with TRBJ2-7; 7 nucleotides agree with TRBD1. The J segment lost 5 bases and the V segment lost 3 bases, leaving 8 bases of the junction unmatched. CDR1 SGHRS and CDR2 YFSETQ come from the germline V gene. The CDR3 runs to 14 residues. The entire variable domain, with the rest obtained from reference TRBV5-1 and TRBJ2-7, is as follows: KAGVTQTPRYLIKTRGQQVTLSCSPISGHRSVSWYQQTPGQGLQFLFEYFSETQRNKGNFPGRFSGRQFSNSRSEMNVSTLELGDSALYLCASSSRDSADEQYFGPGTRLTVT.

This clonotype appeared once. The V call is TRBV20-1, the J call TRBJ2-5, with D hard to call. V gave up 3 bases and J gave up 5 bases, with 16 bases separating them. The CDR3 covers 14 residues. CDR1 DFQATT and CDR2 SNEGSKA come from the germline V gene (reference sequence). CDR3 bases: TGCAGTGCTAGGGGCGGCCTTACTATGGAGACCCAGTACTTC. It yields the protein CSARGGLTMETQYF.

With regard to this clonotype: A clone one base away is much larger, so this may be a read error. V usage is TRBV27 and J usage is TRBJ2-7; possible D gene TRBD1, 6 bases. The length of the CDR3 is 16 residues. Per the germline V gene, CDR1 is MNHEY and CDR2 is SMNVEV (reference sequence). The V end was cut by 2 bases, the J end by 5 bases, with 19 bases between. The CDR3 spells CASSLKLGQGINEQYF. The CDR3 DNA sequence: TGTGCCAGCAGTTTAAAGTTGGGTCAGGGGATTAACGAGCAGTACTTC.

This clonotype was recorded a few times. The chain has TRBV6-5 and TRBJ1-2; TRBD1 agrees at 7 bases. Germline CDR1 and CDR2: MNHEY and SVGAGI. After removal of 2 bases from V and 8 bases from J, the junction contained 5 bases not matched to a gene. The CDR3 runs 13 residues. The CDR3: CASSYDRDRGYTF. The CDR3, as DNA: TGTGCCAGCAGTTACGACAGGGACAGAGGCTACACCTTC.

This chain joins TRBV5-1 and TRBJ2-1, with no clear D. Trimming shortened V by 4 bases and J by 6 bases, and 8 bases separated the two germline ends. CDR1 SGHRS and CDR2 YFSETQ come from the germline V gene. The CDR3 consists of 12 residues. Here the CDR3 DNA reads TGCGCCAGCAGCCAAAACACCAATGAGCAGTTCTTC. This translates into CASSQNTNEQFF.

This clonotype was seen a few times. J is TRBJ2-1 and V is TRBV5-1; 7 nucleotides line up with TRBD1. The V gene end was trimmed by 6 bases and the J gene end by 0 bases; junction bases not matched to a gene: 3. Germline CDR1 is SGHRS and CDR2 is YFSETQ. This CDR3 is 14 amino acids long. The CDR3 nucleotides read TGCGCCAGCACCCGGGACAGCTCCTACAATGAGCAGTTCTTC. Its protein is CASTRDSSYNEQFF.

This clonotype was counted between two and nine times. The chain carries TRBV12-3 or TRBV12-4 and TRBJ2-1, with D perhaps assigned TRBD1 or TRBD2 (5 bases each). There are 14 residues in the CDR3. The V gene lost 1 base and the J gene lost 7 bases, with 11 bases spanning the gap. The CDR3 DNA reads TGTGCCAGCAGTTTAGTCGGGACCCTAAATGAGCAGTTCTTC. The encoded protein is CASSLVGTLNEQFF.

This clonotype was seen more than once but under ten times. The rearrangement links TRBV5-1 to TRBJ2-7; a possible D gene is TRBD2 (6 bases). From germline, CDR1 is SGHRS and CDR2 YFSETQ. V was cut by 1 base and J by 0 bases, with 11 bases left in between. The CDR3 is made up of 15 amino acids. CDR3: CASSLLGGSSYEQYF. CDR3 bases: TGCGCCAGCAGCTTGTTGGGAGGAAGCTCCTACGAGCAGTACTTC.

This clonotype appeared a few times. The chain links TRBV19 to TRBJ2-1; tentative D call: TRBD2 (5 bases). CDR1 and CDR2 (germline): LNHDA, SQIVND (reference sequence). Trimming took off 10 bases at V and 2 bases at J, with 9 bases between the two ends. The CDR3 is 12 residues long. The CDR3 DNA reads TGTGCCACGAGGGTTGCCTACAATGAGCAGTTCTTC. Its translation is CATRVAYNEQFF.

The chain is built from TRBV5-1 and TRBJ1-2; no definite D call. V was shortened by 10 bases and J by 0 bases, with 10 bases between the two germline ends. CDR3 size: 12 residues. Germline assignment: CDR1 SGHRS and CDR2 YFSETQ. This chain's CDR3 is CAGRGTNYGYTF. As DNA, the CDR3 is TGCGCCGGCCGCGGGACTAACTATGGCTACACCTTC.

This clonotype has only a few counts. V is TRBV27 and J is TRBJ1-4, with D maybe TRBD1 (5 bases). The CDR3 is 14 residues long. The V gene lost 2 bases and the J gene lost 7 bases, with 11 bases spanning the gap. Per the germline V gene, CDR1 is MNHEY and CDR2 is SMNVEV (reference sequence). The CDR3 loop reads CASSLGAAGEKLFF. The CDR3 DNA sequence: TGTGCCAGCAGTTTAGGGGCTGCTGGTGAAAAACTGTTTTTT.

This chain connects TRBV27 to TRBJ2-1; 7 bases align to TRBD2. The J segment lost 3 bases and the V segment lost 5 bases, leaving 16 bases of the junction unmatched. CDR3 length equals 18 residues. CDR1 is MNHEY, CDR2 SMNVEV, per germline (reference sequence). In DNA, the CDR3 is TGTGCCAGCAGTCCCGTGACCACGGGACGGGGGGTCTACAATGAGCAGTTCTTC. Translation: CASSPVTTGRGVYNEQFF.

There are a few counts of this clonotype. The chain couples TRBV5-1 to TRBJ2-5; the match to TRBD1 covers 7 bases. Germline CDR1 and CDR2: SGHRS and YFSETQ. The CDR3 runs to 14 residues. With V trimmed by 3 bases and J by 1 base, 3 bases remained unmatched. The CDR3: CASSWDSIQETQYF. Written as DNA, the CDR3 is TGCGCCAGCAGCTGGGACAGTATCCAAGAGACCCAGTACTTC. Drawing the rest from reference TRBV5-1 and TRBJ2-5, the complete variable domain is KAGVTQTPRYLIKTRGQQVTLSCSPISGHRSVSWYQQTPGQGLQFLFEYFSETQRNKGNFPGRFSGRQFSNSRSEMNVSTLELGDSALYLCASSWDSIQETQYFGPGTRLLVL.

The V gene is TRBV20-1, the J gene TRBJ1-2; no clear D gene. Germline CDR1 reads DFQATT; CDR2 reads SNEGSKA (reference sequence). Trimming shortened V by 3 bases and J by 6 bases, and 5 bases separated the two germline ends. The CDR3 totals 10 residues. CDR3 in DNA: TGCAGTGCTAGCAGTAATGGCTACACCTTC. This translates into CSASSNGYTF.

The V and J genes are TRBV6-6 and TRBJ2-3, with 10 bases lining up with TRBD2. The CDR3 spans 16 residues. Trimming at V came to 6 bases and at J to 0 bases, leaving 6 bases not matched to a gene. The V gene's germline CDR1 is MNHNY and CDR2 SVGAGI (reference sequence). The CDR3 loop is CASSKIAGGSTDTQYF. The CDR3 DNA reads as TGTGCCAGCAGCAAAATAGCGGGGGGCAGCACAGATACGCAGTATTTT.

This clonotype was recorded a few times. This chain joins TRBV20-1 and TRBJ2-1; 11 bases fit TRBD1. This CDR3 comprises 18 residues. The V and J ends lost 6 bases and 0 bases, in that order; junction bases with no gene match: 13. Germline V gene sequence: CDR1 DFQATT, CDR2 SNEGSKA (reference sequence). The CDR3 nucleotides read TGCAGTGCGGCCGGGACAGGGGGGAACCCGAGCTCCTACAATGAGCAGTTCTTC. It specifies CSAAGTGGNPSSYNEQFF.

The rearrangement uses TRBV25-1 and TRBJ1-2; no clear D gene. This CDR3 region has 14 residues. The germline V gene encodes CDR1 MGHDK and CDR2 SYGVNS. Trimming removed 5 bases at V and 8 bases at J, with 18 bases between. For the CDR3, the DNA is TGTGCCAGCAGTCTGGCACCCTCAGGAGGGGGCTACACCTTC. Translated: CASSLAPSGGGYTF.

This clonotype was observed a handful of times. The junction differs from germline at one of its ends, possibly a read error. The CDR3, as DNA: TGTGCTAGCAGCTTAGAAGGGGGGTTGAATGAGCAGTTCTTC. It translates to CASSLEGGLNEQFF. The V and J genes are TRBV7-7 and TRBJ2-1; D possibly matches TRBD1 or TRBD2 (6 bases each). Germline CDR1 and CDR2: SSHAT and FNYEAQ (reference sequence). The CDR3 sequence is 14 residues long.

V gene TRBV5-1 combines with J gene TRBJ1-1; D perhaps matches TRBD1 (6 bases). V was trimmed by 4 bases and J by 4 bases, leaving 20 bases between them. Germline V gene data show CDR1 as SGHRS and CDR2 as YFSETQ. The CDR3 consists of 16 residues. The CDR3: CASSPRQAPGVTEAFF. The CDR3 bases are TGCGCCAGCAGCCCACGACAGGCCCCGGGGGTCACTGAAGCTTTCTTT. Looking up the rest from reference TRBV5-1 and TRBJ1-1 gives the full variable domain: KAGVTQTPRYLIKTRGQQVTLSCSPISGHRSVSWYQQTPGQGLQFLFEYFSETQRNKGNFPGRFSGRQFSNSRSEMNVSTLELGDSALYLCASSPRQAPGVTEAFFGQGTRLTVV.

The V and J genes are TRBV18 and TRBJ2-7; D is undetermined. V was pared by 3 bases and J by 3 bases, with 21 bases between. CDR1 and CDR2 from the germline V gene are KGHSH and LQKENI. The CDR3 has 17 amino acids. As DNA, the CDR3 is TGTGCCAGCTCACCCGCAGGATCGGTAGGGCTGGGCTACGAGCAGTACTTC. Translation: CASSPAGSVGLGYEQYF.

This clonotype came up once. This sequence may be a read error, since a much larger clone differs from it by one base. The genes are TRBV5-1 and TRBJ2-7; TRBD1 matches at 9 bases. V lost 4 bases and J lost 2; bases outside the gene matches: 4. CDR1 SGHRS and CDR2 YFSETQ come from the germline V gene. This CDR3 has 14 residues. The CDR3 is CASSAGTGPYEQYF. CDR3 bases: TGCGCCAGCAGCGCCGGGACAGGGCCCTACGAGCAGTACTTC.